The 26 T cell receptor beta chains below come from one sample, sequenced in a study of PD-1 blockade in classical Hodgkin lymphoma. Measured with immunoSEQ multiplex PCR; TCRdb has only the in-frame clones, and not every one. The profile shows about 24,000 clones, 60% to 80% of them singletons. Autologous stem cell transplantation was followed by relapse in every patient, and brentuximab vedotin exposure varied. Specimen: peripheral blood mononuclear cells (PBMCs), collected at baseline. The receptors were gathered from a human donor with classical Hodgkin lymphoma.

The chain recombines TRBV4-1 with TRBJ1-1, with a weak D call TRBD1 (6 bases). Germline loops: CDR1 MGHRA, CDR2 YSYEKL. Trimming left V 5 bases short and J 6 bases short, with 19 bases between. This CDR3 contains 15 residues. The chain's CDR3 is CASSYRGPIRAEAFF. The DNA of the CDR3 is TGCGCCAGCAGCTACCGGGGGCCCATAAGAGCTGAAGCTTTCTTT.

The chain employs TRBV5-4 and TRBJ1-2; D uncertain. CDR3 length: 13 amino acids. Germline V gene lookup returns CDR1 SGHNT and CDR2 YYREEE (reference sequence). Trimming took 2 bases from V and 2 from J, leaving 7 bases between them. The CDR3 region has the DNA TGTGCCAGCAGCTTAGGTCAAAACTATGGCTACACCTTC. It codes for CASSLGQNYGYTF.

The chain joins TRBV5-1 to TRBJ2-5, with 7 nucleotides matching TRBD2. V was clipped by 5 bases and J by 4 bases; unmatched bases: 11. Germline values: CDR1 SGHRS, CDR2 YFSETQ. This CDR3 is built from 15 residues. Written as DNA, the CDR3 is TGCGCCAGCAGTCCTAATGGCGGGGGACGAGAGACCCAGTACTTC. Its translation is CASSPNGGGRETQYF.

This clone was seen more than once but under ten times. J is TRBJ1-6 and V is TRBV7-2; 7 bases are shared with TRBD1. In germline, CDR1 is SGHTA, CDR2 FQGNSA. CDR3 length: 15 amino acids. J was trimmed by 9 bases and V by 1 base; bases with no gene match: 6. CDR3 protein: CASSLGQGESSPLHF. CDR3 in DNA: TGTGCCAGCAGCTTAGGGCAGGGGGAAAGTTCACCCCTCCACTTT. The full variable domain, with the rest looked up from reference TRBV7-2 and TRBJ1-6, is GAGVSQSPSNKVTEKGKDVELRCDPISGHTALYWYRQSLGQGLEFLIYFQGNSAPDKSGLPSDRFSAERTGGSVSTLTIQRTQQEDSAVYLCASSLGQGESSPLHFGNGTRLTVT.

The chain has TRBV4-2 and TRBJ2-7; unclear D gene. There are 15 residues in the CDR3. V was cut by 1 base and J by 0 bases, with 10 bases left in between. The germline gives CDR1 LGHNA, CDR2 YNFKEQ. The chain's CDR3 is CASSQGVGSSYEQYF. The CDR3 DNA reads as TGTGCCAGCAGCCAAGGTGTCGGCAGCTCCTACGAGCAGTACTTC.

In this sample, this clone turned up a few times. The V call is TRBV2, the J call TRBJ1-4, with 10 positions matching TRBD1. In germline, CDR1 is SNHLY, CDR2 FYNNEI. The CDR3 is 14 residues long. J was trimmed by 7 bases and V by 7 bases; bases with no gene match: 6. The CDR3 protein is CASNTDRGSEKLFF. In nucleotides, the CDR3 is TGTGCCAGCAATACGGACAGGGGGTCTGAAAAACTGTTTTTT.

The chain is built from TRBV7-2 and TRBJ2-7, with D perhaps TRBD1 (6 bases). This CDR3 has 16 amino acids. CDR1 SGHTA and CDR2 FQGNSA come from the germline V gene. The V end lost 4 bases, the J end lost 2 bases, and 18 bases lay between the germline ends. In DNA, the CDR3 is TGTGCCAGCAGCTCCCCTTGGATAGGGGACACCTACGAGCAGTACTTC. Translating gives CASSSPWIGDTYEQYF.

J is TRBJ1-5 and V is TRBV2; possible D gene TRBD1, 5 bases. Trimming cost V 6 bases and J 1 base, with 7 bases left between them. CDR3 length: 13 residues. Germline V gives CDR1 SNHLY, CDR2 FYNNEI. CDR3 nucleotide sequence: TGTGCCAGCAGGGGGCAGAGCAATCAGCCCCAGCATTTT. It encodes CASRGQSNQPQHF.

CDR3 sequence (DNA): TGTGCCAGCAGCCACAGCTACGAGCAGTACTTC. Its translation: CASSHSYEQYF. The chain joins TRBV14 to TRBJ2-5; no firm D call. The DNA matches TRBJ2-7 better at its end, which makes the J call doubtful. The CDR3 is 11 residues long. Germline V gene sequence: CDR1 SGHDN, CDR2 FVKESK.

This clone occurred once. The chain employs TRBV15 and TRBJ2-5; 9 bases align to TRBD1. V shed 3 bases, J shed 5 bases, and the junction held 7 bases outside the gene matches. Germline loops: CDR1 LNHNV, CDR2 YYDKDF (reference sequence). The CDR3 has 15 amino acids. CDR3 DNA: TGTGCCACCAGCAGGGGGGGACAGGGAAGCGAGACCCAGTACTTC. Encoded protein: CATSRGGQGSETQYF.

The genes are TRBV14 and TRBJ1-1, with D hard to call. V gave up 6 bases and J gave up 1 base, with 9 bases separating them. CDR3 length: 13 amino acids. Germline V gene data show CDR1 as SGHDN and CDR2 as FVKESK. CDR3 sequence reads: CASSERGNTEAFF. The DNA for the CDR3 is TGTGCCAGCAGTGAGCGGGGGAACACTGAAGCTTTCTTT.

This clone appeared a single time. In DNA, the CDR3 is TGCGCCAGCAGCCAAGATCTTAGGACCCGCACAGATACGCAGTATTTT. Amino acid sequence: CASSQDLRTRTDTQYF. The chain carries TRBV4-3 and TRBJ2-3, with D uncertain. The germline V gene encodes CDR1 LGHNA and CDR2 YSLEER. The CDR3 has 16 residues. The V end was cut by 0 bases, the J end by 1 base, with 11 bases between.

This clone was seen a handful of times. The J gene is TRBJ1-5, the V gene TRBV6-1; D might be TRBD1 (5 bases). The CDR3 covers 12 residues. The germline V and J ends were trimmed by 6 bases and 7 bases, with 10 bases remaining between them. CDR1 and CDR2 (germline): MNHNS, SASEGT. The CDR3 sequence is CASRYQGQPQHF. DNA for the CDR3: TGTGCCAGCAGGTACCAGGGCCAGCCCCAGCATTTT.

This chain links TRBV6-1 with TRBJ1-1; a weak D match, TRBD1 (5 bases). This CDR3 comprises 12 residues. The germline CDR1 and CDR2 sequences are MNHNS and SASEGT. With 8 bases removed from V and 4 bases from J, the gap between germline ends came to 11 bases. CDR3 amino acids: CASLRVGTEAFF. CDR3 bases: TGTGCCAGCCTCAGGGTTGGCACTGAAGCTTTCTTT.

The chain has TRBV10-3 and TRBJ1-1; D unclear. V shed 4 bases and J shed 0 bases, with 6 bases lying between them. Per germline, CDR1 ENHRY and CDR2 SYGVKD. The CDR3 totals 13 residues. CDR3 protein: CAISALLNTEAFF. CDR3 DNA: TGTGCCATCAGTGCGTTATTGAACACTGAAGCTTTCTTT.

The V gene is TRBV7-6, the J gene TRBJ2-7, with D perhaps TRBD2 (6 bases). V was pared by 2 bases and J by 3 bases, with 14 bases between. Germline V CDR1 and CDR2: SGHVS, FNYEAQ. The CDR3 covers 15 residues. The CDR3 DNA sequence: TGTGCCAGCAGCTTATGGCTAGCGTTGTTCTACGAGCAGTACTTC. It translates to CASSLWLALFYEQYF.

The chain joins TRBV5-5 to TRBJ2-7; 12 bases match TRBD2. Trimming cost V 4 bases and J 4 bases; bases outside gene matches: 9. This CDR3 has 16 residues. The V gene's germline CDR1 is SGHKS and CDR2 YYEKEE (reference sequence). The CDR3 sequence is CASSVRTSGVQYEQYF. The CDR3 bases are TGTGCCAGCAGCGTTAGGACTAGCGGGGTACAATACGAGCAGTACTTC.

Sample share makes this clone medium-sized. This chain links TRBV28 with TRBJ2-7; a possible D gene is TRBD1 (5 bases). Trimming cost V 6 bases and J 6 bases, with 15 bases left between them. Germline CDR1 reads MDHEN; CDR2 reads SYDVKM. This CDR3 contains 13 residues. The CDR3: CASSFPREGEQYF. In DNA form, the CDR3 reads TGTGCCAGCAGCTTCCCCAGGGAAGGCGAGCAGTACTTC. The variable domain in full, completed from reference TRBV28 and TRBJ2-7, reads DVKVTQSSRYLVKRTGEKVFLECVQDMDHENMFWYRQDPGLGLRLIYFSYDVKMKEKGDIPEGYSVSREKKERFSLILESASTNQTSMYLCASSFPREGEQYFGPGTRLTVT.

The chain recombines TRBV6-5 with TRBJ1-2; 12 nucleotides agree with TRBD1. Trimming took 2 bases from V and 6 from J; bases not matched to a gene: 4. Germline CDR1 MNHEY, CDR2 SVGAGI. The CDR3 has 15 residues. The chain's CDR3 is CASSYPGQGADGYTF. The CDR3 DNA is TGTGCCAGCAGTTACCCGGGACAGGGGGCGGATGGCTACACCTTC.

The rearrangement links TRBV2 to TRBJ2-1; 15 bases are a match to TRBD2. This CDR3 comprises 16 residues. Germline loops: CDR1 SNHLY, CDR2 FYNNEI. Trimming cost V 4 bases and J 8 bases; bases outside gene matches: 6. The CDR3 DNA reads TGTGCCAGCAGTGCGGGACTAGCGGGGGGTACGGATGAGCAGTTCTTC. It is translated as CASSAGLAGGTDEQFF.

The rearrangement uses TRBV19 and TRBJ2-3; D unresolved. Per germline, CDR1 LNHDA and CDR2 SQIVND (reference sequence). The CDR3 is made up of 15 amino acids. V was cut by 8 bases and J by 0 bases, with 15 bases left in between. As DNA, the CDR3 is TGTGCCAGTTCCAAGGTAACCCTTAGCACAGATACGCAGTATTTT. This translates into CASSKVTLSTDTQYF.

The rearrangement uses TRBV9 and TRBJ2-7, with D hard to call. The CDR3 extends over 13 amino acids. V lost 4 bases and J 1 base, leaving 9 bases between the germline ends. Germline V gene sequence: CDR1 SGDLS, CDR2 YYNGEE. The CDR3 DNA follows: TGTGCCAGCAGCCCGAGGTCGTCCTACGAGCAGTACTTC. The encoded protein is CASSPRSSYEQYF.

This clone was seen more than once but under ten times. The rearrangement uses TRBV7-3 and TRBJ2-3; D may be TRBD2 (7 bases). CDR3 length: 20 amino acids. The V end lost 2 bases, the J end lost 3 bases, and 27 bases lay between the germline ends. The germline V gene encodes CDR1 SGHTA and CDR2 FQGTGA. CDR3 sequence: CASSLGGGRTGGPQTDTQYF. The DNA of the CDR3 is TGTGCCAGCAGCTTAGGCGGTGGGCGAACGGGGGGCCCACAAACAGATACGCAGTATTTT.

This clone occurred a few times. The chain links TRBV2 to TRBJ2-7; a weak D match, TRBD1 (7 bases). In germline, CDR1 is SNHLY, CDR2 FYNNEI. This CDR3 region has 16 residues. The V gene lost 5 bases and the J gene lost 0 bases, with 17 bases spanning the gap. CDR3 nucleotides: TGTGCCAGCAGTACCTCCAGGGGGAGGAGCTCCTACGAGCAGTACTTC. Protein: CASSTSRGRSSYEQYF.

CDR3 in DNA: TGTGCCAGCAGCTGGAACTACCGAGACTATGGCTACACCTTC. It codes for CASSWNYRDYGYTF. This chain connects TRBV12-1 to TRBJ1-2. TRBV12-1 is a listed pseudogene. The CDR3 is 14 amino acids.

V and J are TRBV6-6 and TRBJ1-3, with TRBD1 matching 7 bases. V lost 5 bases and J lost 0; bases outside the gene matches: 4. The CDR3 contains 15 residues. Germline V gene lookup returns CDR1 MNHNY and CDR2 SVGAGI (reference sequence). The CDR3 spells CASSKGQASGNTIYF. The CDR3 nucleotides read TGTGCCAGCAGTAAAGGACAGGCCTCTGGAAACACCATATATTTT.